Included here is one TCR beta chain sequence, with context. The sample belongs to a study of blood T cell repertoires in COVID-19. Unmatched junction bases numbered 2, after V lost 5 bases and J lost 2 bases. The germline gives CDR1 SGHAT, CDR2 FQNNGV. CDR3 size: 15 residues. Libraries were prepared by immunoSEQ multiplex PCR; TCRdb keeps only in-frame clonotypes and omits some of them. This table holds 160,000 or so clones, 84% found once. The sample was PBMCs or T cells enriched from blood (not recorded which). The chain is built from TRBV11-2 and TRBJ2-3; 12 nucleotides line up with TRBD1. The TCR was taken from a woman in her forties or fifties who had recovered from COVID-19. CDR3 DNA: TGTGCCAGCAGCCCGGGACAGGGGGCCACAGATACGCAGTATTTT. Encoded protein: CASSPGQGATDTQYF.